The sequence of this T cell receptor (beta chain) was determined in a study of beta chain features in type 1 diabetes. Every bit of the isolated RNA underwent reverse transcription, so sequencing read expressed TCRB transcripts. Method: immunoSEQ multiplex PCR; TCRdb's copy keeps in-frame clones and lacks some. The data hold roughly 170,000 clones, with approximately 13% observed a single time. Comments on this clone: The sample carries other DNA sequences with the same CDR3.

J lost 3 bases, V lost 0 bases, and 3 bases had no gene match. Germline V CDR1 and CDR2: SGHRS, YFSETQ. CDR3 length: 15 amino acids. The sequenced sample consisted of central memory CD4+ T cells from blood. This sequence joins TRBV5-1 and TRBJ2-7; the match to TRBD1 covers 10 bases. This sequence originates from a woman aged 18-29 years in good health. The CDR3 loop is CASSLARTGGYEQYF. CDR3 in DNA: TGCGCCAGCAGCTTGGCGAGGACAGGGGGCTACGAGCAGTACTTC.